Below, 2 T cell receptor beta chains from the same sample are listed, as sequenced in a study of identical twins. Via MiXCR, TCRdb re-called the 5' RACE reads, giving one row per CDR3 protein. The sample includes about 250,000 distinct CDR3 sequences, around 8.8% of them seen just once. The sample was also reused in another study, on yellow fever vaccine responses in identical twins.

Sequenced sample: CD8+ T cells sorted from blood. These TCRs come from a woman aged 18-29 years in good health.

CDR3 in DNA: TGTGCCAGCAGTCCGCCCGGGGCAGCGGTGCCCTGCGAGCAGTACTTC. Encoded protein: CASSPPGAAVPCEQYF. This chain connects TRBV27 to TRBJ2-7; D may match TRBD1 or TRBD2 (5 bases each). Per the germline V gene, CDR1 is MNHEY and CDR2 is SMNVEV (reference sequence). The CDR3 has 16 residues. Between the trimmed V and J ends, which lost 5 bases and 6 bases, there was a span of 23 bases.

V is TRBV5-5 and J is TRBJ1-1; D is uncertain. CDR3 length equals 14 residues. V lost 4 bases and J lost 7, with 17 bases in between. Germline V gene data show CDR1 as SGHKS and CDR2 as YYEKEE (reference sequence). The CDR3: CASSPIIPTVEAFF. The CDR3 DNA follows: TGTGCCAGCAGCCCAATAATTCCGACCGTTGAAGCTTTCTTT.